Detailed here is one TCR beta chain. The data stem from a study of blood T cell repertoires in COVID-19. The V gene lost 0 bases and the J gene lost 0 bases, with 8 bases spanning the gap. Germline V CDR1 and CDR2: ENHRY, SYGVKD. The length of the CDR3 is 15 residues. The assay was immunoSEQ multiplex PCR, and TCRdb's table has in-frame clones only and misses some. The sample consists of 100,000 to 150,000 clones, 85% of them appearing once. Sequencing was performed on peripheral blood. This TCR came from a woman aged 80 or over with acute or convalescent COVID-19. The chain couples TRBV10-3 to TRBJ1-1, with D possibly being TRBD1 (5 bases). The CDR3 reads CAISESKGMNTEAFF. CDR3 sequence (DNA): TGTGCCATCAGTGAGTCGAAGGGGATGAACACTGAAGCTTTCTTT.